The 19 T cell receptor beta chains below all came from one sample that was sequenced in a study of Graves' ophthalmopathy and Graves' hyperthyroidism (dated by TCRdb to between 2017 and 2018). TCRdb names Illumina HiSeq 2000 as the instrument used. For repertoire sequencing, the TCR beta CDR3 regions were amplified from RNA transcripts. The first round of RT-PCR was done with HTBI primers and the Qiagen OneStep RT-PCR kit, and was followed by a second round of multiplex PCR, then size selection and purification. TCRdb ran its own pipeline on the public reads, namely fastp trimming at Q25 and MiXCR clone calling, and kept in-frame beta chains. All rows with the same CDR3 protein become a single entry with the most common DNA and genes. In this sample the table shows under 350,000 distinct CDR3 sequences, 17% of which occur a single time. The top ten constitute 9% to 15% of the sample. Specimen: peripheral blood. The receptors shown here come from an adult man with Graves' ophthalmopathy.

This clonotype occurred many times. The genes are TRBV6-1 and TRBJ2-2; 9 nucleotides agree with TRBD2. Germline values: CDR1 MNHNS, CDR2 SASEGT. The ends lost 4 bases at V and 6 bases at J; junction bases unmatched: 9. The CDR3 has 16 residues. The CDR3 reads CASSGRREGLSGELFF. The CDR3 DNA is TGTGCCAGCAGTGGTCGGCGGGAGGGCCTATCCGGGGAGCTGTTTTTT.

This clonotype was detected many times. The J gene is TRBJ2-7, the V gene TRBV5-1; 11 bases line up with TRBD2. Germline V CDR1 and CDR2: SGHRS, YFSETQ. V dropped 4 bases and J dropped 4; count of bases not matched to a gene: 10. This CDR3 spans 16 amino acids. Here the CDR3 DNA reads TGCGCCAGCAGCGATAAGGGACTAGCGGCGAATTACGAGCAGTACTTC. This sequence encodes CASSDKGLAANYEQYF.

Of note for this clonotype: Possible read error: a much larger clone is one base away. The DNA of the CDR3 is TGTGCCAGCATCTTAGTCCCTAGCGGGGAACTGTCCTACGAGCAGTACTTC. Translating it yields CASILVPSGELSYEQYF. The chain links TRBV11-2 to TRBJ2-7; 9 nucleotides line up with TRBD2. This CDR3 has 17 amino acids. In germline, CDR1 is SGHAT, CDR2 FQNNGV.

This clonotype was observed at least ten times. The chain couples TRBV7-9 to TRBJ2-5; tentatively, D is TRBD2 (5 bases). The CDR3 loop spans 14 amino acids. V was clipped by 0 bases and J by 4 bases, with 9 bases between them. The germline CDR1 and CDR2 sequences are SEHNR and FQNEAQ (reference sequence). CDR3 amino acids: CASSLAAGGETQYF. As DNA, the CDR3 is TGTGCCAGCAGCTTAGCCGCAGGAGGAGAGACCCAGTACTTC.

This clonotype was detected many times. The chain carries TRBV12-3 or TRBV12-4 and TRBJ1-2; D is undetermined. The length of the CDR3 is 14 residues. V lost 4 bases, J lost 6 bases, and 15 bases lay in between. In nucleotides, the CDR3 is TGTGCCAGCAGTTCTGGCCCACTCCATGATGGCTACACCTTC. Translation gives CASSSGPLHDGYTF.

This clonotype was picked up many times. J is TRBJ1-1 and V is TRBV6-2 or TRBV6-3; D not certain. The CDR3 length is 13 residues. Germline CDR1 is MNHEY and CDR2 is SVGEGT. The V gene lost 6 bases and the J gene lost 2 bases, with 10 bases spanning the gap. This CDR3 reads CASSVHLNTEAFF. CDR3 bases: TGTGCCAGCAGCGTGCACCTTAACACTGAAGCTTTCTTT.

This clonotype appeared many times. In DNA form, the CDR3 reads TGTGCCAGCGCATCTACTAGCGGGACCTACGAGCAGTACTTC. Its translation: CASASTSGTYEQYF. The V gene is TRBV6-1, the J gene TRBJ2-7, with 10 bases matching TRBD2. This CDR3 is 14 amino acids long. In germline, CDR1 is MNHNS, CDR2 SASEGT. The J segment lost 2 bases and the V segment lost 8 bases, leaving 6 bases of the junction unmatched.

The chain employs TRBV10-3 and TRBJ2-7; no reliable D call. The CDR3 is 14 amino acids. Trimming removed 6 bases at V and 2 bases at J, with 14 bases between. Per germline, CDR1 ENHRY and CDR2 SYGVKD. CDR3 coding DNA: TGTGCCATCAGGAACGAGAGACGTGCCTACGAGCAGTACTTC. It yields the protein CAIRNERRAYEQYF.

The CDR3 loop reads CASTRTGNYQPQHF. CDR3 sequence (DNA): TGTGCCAGCACCCGGACAGGAAATTATCAGCCCCAGCATTTT. The gene calls are TRBV12-3 or TRBV12-4 and TRBJ1-5; TRBD1 agrees at 7 bases. This CDR3 is 14 amino acids long. After removal of 7 bases from V and 5 bases from J, the junction contained 8 bases not matched to a gene.

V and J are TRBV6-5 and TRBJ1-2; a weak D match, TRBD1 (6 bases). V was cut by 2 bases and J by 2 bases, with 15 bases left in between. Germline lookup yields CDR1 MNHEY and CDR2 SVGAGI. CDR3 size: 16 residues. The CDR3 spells CASSYAAGHSNYGYTF. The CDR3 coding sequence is TGTGCCAGCAGTTACGCCGCGGGACACTCAAACTATGGCTACACCTTC.

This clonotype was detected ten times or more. The CDR3 coding sequence is TGTGCCAGCAGCCCCTTCGGGCAGGGGGCGCGGGAGACCCAGTACTTC. Amino acid sequence: CASSPFGQGARETQYF. The chain carries TRBV2 and TRBJ2-5, with 8 positions matching TRBD1. Germline V gives CDR1 SNHLY, CDR2 FYNNEI. Germline trimming cut 6 bases from V and 5 bases from J; bases unmatched to any gene: 14. The CDR3 is 16 amino acids.

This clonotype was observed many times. CDR3 protein: CASSLTGLPEETQYF. CDR3 DNA: TGTGCCAGCAGCTTAACGGGCCTACCTGAGGAGACCCAGTACTTC. The chain carries TRBV7-2 and TRBJ2-5; D uncertain. V lost 2 bases and J lost 5, with 15 bases in between. Germline CDR1 reads SGHTA; CDR2 reads FQGNSA. This CDR3 is built from 15 residues. The full variable domain, with the rest looked up from reference TRBV7-2 and TRBJ2-5, is GAGVSQSPSNKVTEKGKDVELRCDPISGHTALYWYRQSLGQGLEFLIYFQGNSAPDKSGLPSDRFSAERTGGSVSTLTIQRTQQEDSAVYLCASSLTGLPEETQYFGPGTRLLVL.

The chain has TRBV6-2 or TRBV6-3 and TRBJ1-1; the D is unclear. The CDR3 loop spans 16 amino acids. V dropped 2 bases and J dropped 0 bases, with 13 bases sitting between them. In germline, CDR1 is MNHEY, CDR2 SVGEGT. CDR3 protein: CASSYRALNLNTEAFF. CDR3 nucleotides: TGTGCCAGCAGTTACAGGGCCTTAAACCTGAACACTGAAGCTTTCTTT.

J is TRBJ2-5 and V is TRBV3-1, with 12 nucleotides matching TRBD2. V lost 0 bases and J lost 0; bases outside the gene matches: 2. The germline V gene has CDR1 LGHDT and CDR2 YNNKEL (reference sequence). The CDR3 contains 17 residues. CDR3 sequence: CASSQDLAGGYQETQYF. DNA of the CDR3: TGTGCCAGCAGCCAAGATCTAGCGGGAGGGTACCAAGAGACCCAGTACTTC.

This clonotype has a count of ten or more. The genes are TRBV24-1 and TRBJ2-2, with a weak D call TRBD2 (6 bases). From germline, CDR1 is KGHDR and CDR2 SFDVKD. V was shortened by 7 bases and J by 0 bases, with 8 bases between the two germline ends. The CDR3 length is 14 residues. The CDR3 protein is CATRTGANTGELFF. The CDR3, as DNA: TGTGCCACCAGGACGGGGGCGAACACCGGGGAGCTGTTTTTT.

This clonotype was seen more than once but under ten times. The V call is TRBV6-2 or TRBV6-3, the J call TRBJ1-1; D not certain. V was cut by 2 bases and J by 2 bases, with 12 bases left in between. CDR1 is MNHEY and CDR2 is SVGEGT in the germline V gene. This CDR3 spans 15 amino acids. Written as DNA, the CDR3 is TGTGCCAGCAGTTACCATAGGACGGTTAACACTGAAGCTTTCTTT. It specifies CASSYHRTVNTEAFF.

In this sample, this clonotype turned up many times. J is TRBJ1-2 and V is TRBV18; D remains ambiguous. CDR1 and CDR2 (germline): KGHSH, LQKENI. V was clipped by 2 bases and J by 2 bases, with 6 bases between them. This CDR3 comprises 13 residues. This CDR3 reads CASSPNKNYGYTF. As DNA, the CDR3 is TGTGCCAGCTCACCAAACAAGAACTATGGCTACACCTTC.

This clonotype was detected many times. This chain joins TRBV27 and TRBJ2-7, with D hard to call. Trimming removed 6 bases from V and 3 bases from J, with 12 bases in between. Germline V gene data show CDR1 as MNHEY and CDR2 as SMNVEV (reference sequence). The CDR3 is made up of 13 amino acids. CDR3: CASSHRDGYEQYF. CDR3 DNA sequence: TGTGCCAGCAGCCACCGCGACGGCTACGAGCAGTACTTC.

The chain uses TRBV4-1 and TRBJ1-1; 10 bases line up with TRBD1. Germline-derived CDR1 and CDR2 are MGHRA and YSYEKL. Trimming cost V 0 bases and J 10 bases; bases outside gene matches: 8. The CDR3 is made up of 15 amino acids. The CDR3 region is CASSQDPGTGVGAFF. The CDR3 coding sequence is TGCGCCAGCAGCCAAGATCCTGGGACAGGGGTGGGAGCTTTCTTT.